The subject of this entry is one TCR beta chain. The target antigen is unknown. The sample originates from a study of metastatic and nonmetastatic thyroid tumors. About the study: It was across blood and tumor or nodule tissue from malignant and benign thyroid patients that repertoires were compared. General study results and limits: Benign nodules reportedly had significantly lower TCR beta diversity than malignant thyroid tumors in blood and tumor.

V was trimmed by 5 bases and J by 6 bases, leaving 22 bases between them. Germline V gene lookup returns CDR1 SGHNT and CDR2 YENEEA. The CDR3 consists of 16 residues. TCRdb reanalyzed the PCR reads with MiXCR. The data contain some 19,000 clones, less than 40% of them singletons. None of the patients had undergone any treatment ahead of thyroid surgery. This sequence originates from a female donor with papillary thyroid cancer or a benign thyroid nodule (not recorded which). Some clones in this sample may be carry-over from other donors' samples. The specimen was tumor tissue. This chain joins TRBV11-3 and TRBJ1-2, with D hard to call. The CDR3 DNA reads TGTGCCAGCAGCCGGTCCTTGGGCCCCGGTGGGGATGGCTACACCTTC. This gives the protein CASSRSLGPGGDGYTF.